This T cell receptor (beta chain) is drawn from a study of post-analysis software for immune sequencing data (dated by TCRdb to between 2014 and 2016). Study-wide context: Recorded disease courses included relapsing-remitting, secondary progressive and progressive-relapsing multiple sclerosis, with some patients lacking subtype annotation. The multiple sclerosis patient repertoires were compared with more than 10 previously published healthy control repertoires from donors aged about 6 to 28 years. A subset of samples was prepared in parallel using single-end sample barcoding, then pooled and co-amplified after Illumina adapter ligation.

The CDR3, cysteine through phenylalanine, is 15 amino acids long. Only CDR3 DNA is held: 45 bases, read in frame from base 1. From a lookup of the germline V gene (reference sequence), CDR1 and CDR2 are SEHNR and FQNEAQ. The germline V and J ends show losses of 3 bases and 2 bases respectively, and no gene match explains 3 bases of the junction. TCR beta repertoires were profiled from peripheral blood of about a dozen young patients with multiple sclerosis to demonstrate the VDJtools post-analysis software. The multiple sclerosis patients were children and adolescents between roughly 6 and 17 years of age. The library relied on PCR. Sequencing used an Illumina HiSeq 2500. To reduce PCR and sequencing biases, unique molecular identifiers were built into the TCR beta cDNA libraries. Per 1 to 10 million input T cells, roughly 0.5 million cDNA molecules were obtained, such that each molecule approximated one T cell. The same protocol used for the earlier healthy control dataset was applied to prepare and sequence the patient libraries. Samples belonging to the same batch were prepared together, multiplexed and sequenced on a shared HiSeq lane. In the source study's methods: MIGEC was used to process the raw barcoded reads, and molecular identifier groups with only a single read were discarded before consensus assembly and CDR3 extraction. VDJtools was used for post-analysis of the clonotype tables, with diversity normalized by down-sampling every dataset to the smallest sample size. Repertoire overlap clustering matched CDR3 amino acid but not nucleotide sequences to correct batch-related cross-sample contamination. TCRdb handled the public reads itself, with Q25 trimming in fastp and clone calling in MiXCR, and kept productive beta chains. Records with the same CDR3 protein are collapsed into one entry carrying the most frequent genes and DNA. These V and J calls derive from TCRdb rather than the authors' analysis. Present in this sample are some 370,000 distinct CDR3 sequences, less than 40% of which were seen just once. The ten top clones hold around an eighth of the sample.

What the work shows at the level of the full study, not this receptor alone: Compared with controls, multiple sclerosis patients had significantly lower normalized Chao1 diversity, a finding suggesting substantial peripheral T-cell clonal expansion. Significantly higher frequencies in patients than in controls were found for five or six TRBV segments, including TRBV5-6, TRBV5-1 and TRBV20-1. The multiple sclerosis patient group was slightly younger than the control group. Strong co-clustering of samples prepared in the same batch was shown by direct clustering with F measure, prompting a batch-effect correction.

On this clonotype: Its specific antigen is unknown. No per-base quality is available; no much larger clone lies one base away.

The clonotype comes from a girl between 10 and 17 years old with multiple sclerosis. Material for sequencing was blood. The V and J segments used are TRBV7-9 and TRBJ1-2, and TRBD1 matches 10 of the central bases. CDR3 protein: CASSFGQGDNYGYTF. Read as DNA, the sequence is TGTGCCAGCAGCTTTGGACAGGGGGACAACTATGGCTACACCTTC. When the CDR3 is completed using the reference TRBV7-9 and TRBJ1-2 genes on either side, the full variable domain is DTGVSQNPRHKITKRGQNVTFRCDPISEHNRLYWYRQTLGQGPEFLTYFQNEAQLEKSRLLSDRFSAERPKGSFSTLEIQRTEQGDSAMYLCASSFGQGDNYGYTFGSGTRLTVV.